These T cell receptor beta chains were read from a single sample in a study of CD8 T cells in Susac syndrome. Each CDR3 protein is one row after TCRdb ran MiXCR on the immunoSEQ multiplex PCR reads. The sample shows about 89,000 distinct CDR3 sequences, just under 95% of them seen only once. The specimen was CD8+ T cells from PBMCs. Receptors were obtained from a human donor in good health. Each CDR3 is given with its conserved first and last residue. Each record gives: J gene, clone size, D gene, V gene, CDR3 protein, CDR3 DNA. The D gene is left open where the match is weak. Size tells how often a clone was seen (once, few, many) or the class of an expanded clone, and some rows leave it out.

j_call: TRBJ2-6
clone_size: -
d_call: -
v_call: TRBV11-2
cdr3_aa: CASSLAGYGANVLTF
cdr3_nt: TGTGCCAGCAGCTTAGCCGGATACGGGGCCAACGTCCTGACTTTC

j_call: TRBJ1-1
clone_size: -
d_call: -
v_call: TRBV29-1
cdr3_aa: CSVTREGNTEAFF
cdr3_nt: TGCAGCGTCACCAGAGAGGGGAACACTGAAGCTTTCTTT

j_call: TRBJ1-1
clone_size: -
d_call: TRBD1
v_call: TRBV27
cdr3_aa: CASRTGGQAFF
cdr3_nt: TGTGCCAGTAGGACAGGGGGGCAAGCTTTCTTT

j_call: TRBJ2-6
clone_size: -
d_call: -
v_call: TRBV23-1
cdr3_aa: CASSQSGGPQSGANVLTF
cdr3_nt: TGCGCCAGCAGTCAATCCGGCGGCCCGCAGTCTGGGGCCAACGTCCTGACTTTC

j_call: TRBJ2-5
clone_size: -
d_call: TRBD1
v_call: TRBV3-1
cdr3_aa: CASSQLGTRTGQETQYF
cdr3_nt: TGTGCCAGCAGCCAATTGGGAACCCGGACAGGGCAAGAGACCCAGTACTTC

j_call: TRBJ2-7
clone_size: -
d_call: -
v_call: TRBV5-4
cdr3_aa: CASSRGTSYEQYF
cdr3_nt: TGTGCCAGCAGCCGAGGGACCTCCTACGAGCAGTACTTC

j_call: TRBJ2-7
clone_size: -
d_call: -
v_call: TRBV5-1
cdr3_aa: CASSLKDTYEQYF
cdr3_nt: TGCGCCAGCAGCCTTAAGGACACCTACGAGCAGTACTTC

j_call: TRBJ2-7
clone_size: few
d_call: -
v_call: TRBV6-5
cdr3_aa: CASSYLDEQYF
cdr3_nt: TGTGCCAGCAGTTATCTGGACGAGCAGTACTTC

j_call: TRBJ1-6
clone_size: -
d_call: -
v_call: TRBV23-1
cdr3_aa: CASSQNVSDSIYSPLHF
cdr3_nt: TGCGCCAGCAGTCAAAATGTGTCGGACAGTATTTATTCACCCCTCCACTTT

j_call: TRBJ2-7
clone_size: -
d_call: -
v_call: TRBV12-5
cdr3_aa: CASGPPDRREQYF
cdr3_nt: TGTGCTAGTGGTCCGCCTGACAGAAGAGAGCAGTACTTC

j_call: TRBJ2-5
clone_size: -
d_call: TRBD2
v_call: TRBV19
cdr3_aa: CASSIGRGGRETQYF
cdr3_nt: TGTGCCAGTAGTATAGGACGGGGGGGCCGAGAGACCCAGTACTTC

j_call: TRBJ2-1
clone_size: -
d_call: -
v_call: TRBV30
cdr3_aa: CAWIPSRIPLYNEQFF
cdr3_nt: TGTGCCTGGATACCCAGCAGAATTCCCCTGTACAATGAGCAGTTCTTC

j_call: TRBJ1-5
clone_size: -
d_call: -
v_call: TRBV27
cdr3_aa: CASSPEGDQPQHF
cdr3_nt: TGTGCCAGCAGTCCGGAGGGGGATCAGCCCCAGCATTTT

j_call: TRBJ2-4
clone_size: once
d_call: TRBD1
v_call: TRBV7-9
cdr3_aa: CASSSGQGHLAKNIQYF
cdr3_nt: TGTGCCAGCAGCTCGGGACAGGGTCATCTAGCCAAAAACATTCAGTACTTC

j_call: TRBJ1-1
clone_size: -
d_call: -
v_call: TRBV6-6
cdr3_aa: CASTKGMNTEAFF
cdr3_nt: TGTGCCAGCACCAAGGGGATGAACACTGAAGCTTTCTTT

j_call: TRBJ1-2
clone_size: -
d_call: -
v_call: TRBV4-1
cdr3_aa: CASSQAGQPAYGYTF
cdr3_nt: TGCGCCAGCAGCCAAGCGGGACAACCTGCCTATGGCTACACCTTC